This T cell receptor beta chain was documented in a study of early T cells in non-severe SARS-CoV-2 infection. Between the trimmed V and J ends, which lost 1 base and 9 bases, there was a span of 13 bases. The CDR3 runs to 14 residues. Germline-derived CDR1 and CDR2 are MDHEN and SYDVKM. TCRdb independently ran MiXCR on the 5' RACE reads; one entry per CDR3 protein. The profile shows 70,000 to 85,000 distinct CDR3 sequences, roughly 12% of them singletons. This clonotype occurred many times. The TCR comes from an adult who was a healthcare worker with PCR-confirmed SARS-CoV-2 infection or an uninfected control (not recorded which). The J gene is TRBJ2-1, the V gene TRBV28; maybe TRBD1 (6 bases). Source material: whole blood. The CDR3 loop reads CASSLSSPGVEQFF. CDR3 coding DNA: TGTGCCAGCAGTTTATCCTCCCCAGGGGTTGAGCAGTTCTTC.